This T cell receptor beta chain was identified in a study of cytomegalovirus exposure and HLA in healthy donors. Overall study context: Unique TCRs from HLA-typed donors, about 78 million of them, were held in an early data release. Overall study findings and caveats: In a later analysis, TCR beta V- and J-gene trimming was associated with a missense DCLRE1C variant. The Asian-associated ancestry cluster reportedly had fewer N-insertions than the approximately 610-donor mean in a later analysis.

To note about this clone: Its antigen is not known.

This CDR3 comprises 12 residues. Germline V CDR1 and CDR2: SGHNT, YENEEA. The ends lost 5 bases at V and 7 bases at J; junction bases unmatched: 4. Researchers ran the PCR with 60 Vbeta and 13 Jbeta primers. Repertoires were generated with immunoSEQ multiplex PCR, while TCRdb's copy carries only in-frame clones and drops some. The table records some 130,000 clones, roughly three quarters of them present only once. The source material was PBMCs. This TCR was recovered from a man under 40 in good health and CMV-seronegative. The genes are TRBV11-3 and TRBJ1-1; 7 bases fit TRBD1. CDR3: CASSEDRNEAFF. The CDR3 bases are TGTGCCAGCAGCGAGGACAGGAATGAAGCTTTCTTT.